A single sample is the source of the 3 T cell receptor beta chains below, sequenced in a study of a mutant IDH1 vaccine in newly diagnosed glioma. Time point denoted: week 5, during vaccination. Vaccination used 300 ug of mutant IDH1 20-mer peptide per dose, with topical imiquimod. Assay: immunoSEQ multiplex PCR; the TCRdb copy retains only in-frame clones and omits some. The sample includes 45,000 to 60,000 clones, just under 80% of them seen just once. No antigen has been identified for these receptors. Sample: PBMCs, taken from a glioma patient whose treatment included an IDH1 peptide vaccine. These receptors came from a man aged 45-65 years with glioma.

This clone is labeled medium-sized (0.01 to 0.1%). The chain is built from TRBV7-2 and TRBJ1-5, with D tentatively TRBD1 (6 bases). The germline gives CDR1 SGHTA, CDR2 FQGNSA. Trimming shortened V by 4 bases and J by 3 bases, and 16 bases separated the two germline ends. This CDR3 spans 16 amino acids. The CDR3 sequence is CASSWTGGGVNQPQHF. The CDR3, as DNA: TGTGCCAGCAGCTGGACGGGAGGGGGAGTCAATCAGCCCCAGCATTTT.

This clone has only one observation. J is TRBJ1-4 and V is TRBV2; TRBD1 agrees at 8 bases. The germline gives CDR1 SNHLY, CDR2 FYNNEI. V lost 5 bases and J lost 3; bases outside the gene matches: 8. This CDR3 comprises 16 residues. CDR3 in amino acids: CASSNLRGRSNEKLFF. In nucleotides, the CDR3 is TGTGCCAGCAGTAACCTCAGGGGGCGATCTAATGAAAAACTGTTTTTT.

The chain links TRBV5-6 to TRBJ1-2; no reliable D call. V lost 2 bases to trimming and J lost 0 bases, with 8 bases between them. Germline V lookup: CDR1 SGHDT, CDR2 YYEEEE. The CDR3 spans 14 residues. CDR3: CASSFPGANYGYTF. As DNA, the CDR3 is TGTGCCAGCAGCTTTCCTGGGGCTAACTATGGCTACACCTTC.